This T cell receptor (beta chain) emerged from a study of blood T cells in healthy people across ages. As to this clonotype: As yet, its antigen is unknown.

A second PCR, run for about 7 to 11 cycles, used a sample-barcoded 5' primer plus a J-beta primer mix. Each CDR3 protein gets one entry after TCRdb re-called the 5' RACE reads with MiXCR. The table includes 1.8 million or so distinct CDR3 sequences, approximately 39% detected once. Notes on the study in general: A roughly linear age-dependent decrease characterized TCR beta diversity per million T cells.

Every donor provided around 9.5 milliliters of peripheral blood. The sequence came from a human donor in good health. The sequenced sample consisted of blood.

The CDR3 DNA is TGTGCCAGCAGCCCCGGACAGGCGGGCGACTACACCTTC. It translates to CASSPGQAGDYTF. The rearrangement uses TRBV6-5 and TRBJ1-2; TRBD1 agrees at 7 bases. J lost 10 bases, V lost 6 bases, and 11 bases had no gene match. The CDR3 runs 13 residues. Germline CDR1 and CDR2: MNHEY and SVGAGI.